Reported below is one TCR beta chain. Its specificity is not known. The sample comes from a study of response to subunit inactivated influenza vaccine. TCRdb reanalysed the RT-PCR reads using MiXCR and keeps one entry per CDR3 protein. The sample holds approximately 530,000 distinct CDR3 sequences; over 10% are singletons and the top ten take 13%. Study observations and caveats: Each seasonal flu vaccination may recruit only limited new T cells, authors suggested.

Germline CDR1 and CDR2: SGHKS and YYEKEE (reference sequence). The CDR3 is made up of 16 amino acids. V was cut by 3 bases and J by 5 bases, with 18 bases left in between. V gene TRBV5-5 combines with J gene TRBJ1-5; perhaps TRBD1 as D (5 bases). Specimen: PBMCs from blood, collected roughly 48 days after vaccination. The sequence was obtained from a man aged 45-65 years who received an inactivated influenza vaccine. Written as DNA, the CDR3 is TGTGCCAGCAGCTCCGTCGCGGGGCTCAACCATCAGCCCCAGCATTTT. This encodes CASSSVAGLNHQPQHF.